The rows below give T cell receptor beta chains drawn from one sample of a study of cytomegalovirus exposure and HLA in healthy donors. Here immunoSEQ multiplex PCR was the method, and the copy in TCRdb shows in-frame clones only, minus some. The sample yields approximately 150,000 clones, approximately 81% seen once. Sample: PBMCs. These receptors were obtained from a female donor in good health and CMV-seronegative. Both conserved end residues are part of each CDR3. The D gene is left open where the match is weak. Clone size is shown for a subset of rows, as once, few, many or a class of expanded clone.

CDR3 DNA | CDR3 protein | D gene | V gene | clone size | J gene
TGTGCCAGCAGAGGACAGAGCACCGGGGAGCTGTTTTTT | CASRGQSTGELFF | NA | TRBV11-2 | NA | TRBJ2-2
TGTGCCAGCAGTGCTCAGATGCGGAGTGAGCAGTACTTC | CASSAQMRSEQYF | NA | TRBV2 | NA | TRBJ2-7
TGTGCCAGCAGCGCGCAGGGAGGGTACGAGCAGTACTTC | CASSAQGGYEQYF | TRBD2 | TRBV5-5 | NA | TRBJ2-7
TGCGCCAGCTCTGGAACGGGACTCGGGGAGCAGTTCTTC | CASSGTGLGEQFF | NA | TRBV10-1 | NA | TRBJ2-1
TGTGCCAGCAGGGCGGGAGGGACTAGCGGTTACAATGAGCAGTTCTTC | CASRAGGTSGYNEQFF | TRBD2 | TRBV2 | NA | TRBJ2-1
TGTGCCACCAGCAGCGGACGGACAGGGGGTATGGTGACTGAAGCTTTCTTT | CATSSGRTGGMVTEAFF | TRBD1 | TRBV15 | NA | TRBJ1-1
TGTGCCAGCAGCTTCACAGGGATCACTGAAGCTTTCTTT | CASSFTGITEAFF | NA | TRBV7-3 | NA | TRBJ1-1
TGTGCCAGCAGCTTGCGTTCCGCGAACACCGGGGAGCTGTTTTTT | CASSLRSANTGELFF | NA | TRBV11-1 | NA | TRBJ2-2
TGCGCCAGCAGCTTAGGGACTAGCGGGATGCAGTATTTT | CASSLGTSGMQYF | TRBD2 | TRBV5-1 | few | TRBJ2-3
TGTGCTAGCAGCTTGGCAGGGATCGGGCAGACCCAGTACTTC | CASSLAGIGQTQYF | NA | TRBV7-7 | few | TRBJ2-5
TGTGCCAGCAGCGGTAGCGGGGAGTCCTACAATGAGCAGTTCTTC | CASSGSGESYNEQFF | TRBD2 | TRBV9 | NA | TRBJ2-1
TGTGCCAGCAGCCCCTCTACAGGGTGGGCTAATGAAAAACTGTTTTTT | CASSPSTGWANEKLFF | NA | TRBV7-9 | few | TRBJ1-4
TGCGCCAGCAGGTTGGGACTAGCGGGAGGTAATGAGCAGTTCTTC | CASRLGLAGGNEQFF | TRBD2 | TRBV5-1 | NA | TRBJ2-1
TGTGCCAGCAGCTTATTTGGGTCGACTAGCGGATACAATGAGCAGTTCTTC | CASSLFGSTSGYNEQFF | TRBD2 | TRBV7-2 | NA | TRBJ2-1
TGTGCCAGCAGGAAACTAGCGGGACCCCGGGAGCAGTACTTC | CASRKLAGPREQYF | TRBD2 | TRBV28 | few | TRBJ2-7
TGTGCCAGCAGCGCACAGGGGAAAACAGATACGCAGTATTTT | CASSAQGKTDTQYF | TRBD1 | TRBV9 | NA | TRBJ2-3
TGTGCCAGCAGAAGTAGCGGGATAACCTACGAGCAGTACTTC | CASRSSGITYEQYF | TRBD2 | TRBV27 | NA | TRBJ2-7
TGTGCCAGCAGCCAAGAACGCCAGGGGGACGAGCAGTACTTC | CASSQERQGDEQYF | TRBD1 | TRBV4-2 | NA | TRBJ2-7
TGTGCCTGGAGTGTACCTGGGACACAAAGCAATCAGCCCCAGCATTTT | CAWSVPGTQSNQPQHF | NA | TRBV30 | NA | TRBJ1-5
TGTGCCAGTAGGGACAGTGCCCTCCAAAGCTCTGGGGCCAACGTCCTGACTTTC | CASRDSALQSSGANVLTF | NA | TRBV19 | NA | TRBJ2-6
TGCGCCAGCAGCCTATGGCCCCCCAAGCGGGGGGTCCGGAATGAGCAGTTCTTC | CASSLWPPKRGVRNEQFF | TRBD2 | TRBV4-3 | NA | TRBJ2-1
TGCGCCAGCAGCCGCAGTGACACCGGGGAGCTGTTTTTT | CASSRSDTGELFF | NA | TRBV4-3 | NA | TRBJ2-2
TGTGCCATCAGTGAAAAAGGGAGTTCCTACGAGCAGTACTTC | CAISEKGSSYEQYF | NA | TRBV10-3 | NA | TRBJ2-7
TGTGCCAGCAGCCAGGGGGGGACTTTAAACACTGAAGCTTTCTTT | CASSQGGTLNTEAFF | NA | TRBV4-2 | once | TRBJ1-1
TGTGCCAGCAGTTTATTGGTCCAGGGGGCTCAAATGAACACTGAAGCTTTCTTT | CASSLLVQGAQMNTEAFF | TRBD1 | TRBV28 | NA | TRBJ1-1
TGCGCCAGCAGCTTGGCGAGGGAAGAGACCCAGTACTTC | CASSLAREETQYF | NA | TRBV5-1 | NA | TRBJ2-5
TGTGCCTGGAGTCGTTTAAGGGGTTCACCCCTCCACTTT | CAWSRLRGSPLHF | NA | TRBV30 | NA | TRBJ1-6
TGTGCCTGGAGTGTACGTAAGACAGGGGGCAATCAGCCCCAGCATTTT | CAWSVRKTGGNQPQHF | TRBD1 | TRBV30 | few | TRBJ1-5
TGTGCCAGCAGCCCCCCTTGGGGTCTAGCGGGGGGAATTGGGCTCGAGCAGTACTTC | CASSPPWGLAGGIGLEQYF | TRBD2 | TRBV7-2 | NA | TRBJ2-7
TGCGCCAGCAGGACGCCGATGACTAGCGGGTACAATGAGCAGTTCTTC | CASRTPMTSGYNEQFF | TRBD2 | TRBV23-1 | NA | TRBJ2-1
TGTGCCAGCAGCTTGTCCGGGACTAGCGGGAGTATAGGGGAGACCCAGTACTTC | CASSLSGTSGSIGETQYF | TRBD2 | TRBV7-2 | NA | TRBJ2-5
TGTGCCAGTAGTATACTGACTAGCGGCCCAGATACGCAGTATTTT | CASSILTSGPDTQYF | TRBD2 | TRBV19 | NA | TRBJ2-3
TGTGCCAGTAGTATCCCCGACAGGGGCCCCCGGGACACTGAAGCTTTCTTT | CASSIPDRGPRDTEAFF | TRBD1 | TRBV19 | few | TRBJ1-1
TGTGCCAGCAGAACAGGGGGCTGGAGGAACACTGAAGCTTTCTTT | CASRTGGWRNTEAFF | TRBD1 | TRBV7-2 | NA | TRBJ1-1
TGTGCTAGCAGCTTACTAGCGGGGGGGCCTATCACCGGGGAGCTGTTTTTT | CASSLLAGGPITGELFF | TRBD2 | TRBV7-7 | NA | TRBJ2-2
TGTGCCAGCAGTGAAGCCGGGGACGAGCAGTACTTC | CASSEAGDEQYF | NA | TRBV6-1 | NA | TRBJ2-7
TGTGCCAGTAGTATTTGGGGAGGGGGACGCTTCGAATCCTACAATGAGCAGTTCTTC | CASSIWGGGRFESYNEQFF | NA | TRBV19 | NA | TRBJ2-1
TGCGCCAGCAGCCAAGAAAGGATTAGCGGGAACTCCTACGAGCAGTACTTC | CASSQERISGNSYEQYF | TRBD2 | TRBV4-1 | once | TRBJ2-7
TGTGCCATCAAGCGCGGGAGGGTCACAGATACGCAGTATTTT | CAIKRGRVTDTQYF | TRBD2 | TRBV10-3 | few | TRBJ2-3
TGTGCCATCAGCTCACACCTGCCGAACACTGAAGCTTTCTTT | CAISSHLPNTEAFF | NA | TRBV10-3 | few | TRBJ1-1
TGTGCCAGCAGCGTAGGTGCTAGCGGGAGTCGGGACGAGCAGTACTTC | CASSVGASGSRDEQYF | TRBD2 | TRBV9 | NA | TRBJ2-7
TGTGCCAGCAAGAGGGCCCAGTATGGCTACACCTTC | CASKRAQYGYTF | NA | TRBV2 | few | TRBJ1-2
TGTGCCAGTAGTATAGATGGCTCGGGAAAACTGTTTTTT | CASSIDGSGKLFF | NA | TRBV19 | once | TRBJ1-4
TGTGCCACCAGGGGGGGGGATCAGCCCCAGCATTTT | CATRGGDQPQHF | NA | TRBV15 | NA | TRBJ1-5